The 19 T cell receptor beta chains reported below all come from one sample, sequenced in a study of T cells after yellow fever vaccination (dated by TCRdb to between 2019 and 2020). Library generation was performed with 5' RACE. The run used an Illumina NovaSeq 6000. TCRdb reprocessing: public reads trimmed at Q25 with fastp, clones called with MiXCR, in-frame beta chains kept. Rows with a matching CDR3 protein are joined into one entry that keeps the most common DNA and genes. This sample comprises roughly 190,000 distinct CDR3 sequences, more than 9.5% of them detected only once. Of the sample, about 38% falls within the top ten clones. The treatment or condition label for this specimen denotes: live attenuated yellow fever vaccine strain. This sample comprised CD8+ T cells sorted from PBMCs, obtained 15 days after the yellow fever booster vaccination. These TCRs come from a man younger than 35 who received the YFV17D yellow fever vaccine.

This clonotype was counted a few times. The DNA for the CDR3 is TGCAGCGTTGTGGGAGTAGACGGATTCTCCTACGAGCAGTACTTC. Translation gives CSVVGVDGFSYEQYF. The V call is TRBV29-1, the J call TRBJ2-7, with TRBD2 as a possible D gene (5 bases). Germline CDR1 and CDR2: SQVTM and ANQGSEA. The CDR3 spans 15 residues. V lost 4 bases, J lost 0 bases, and 16 bases lay in between.

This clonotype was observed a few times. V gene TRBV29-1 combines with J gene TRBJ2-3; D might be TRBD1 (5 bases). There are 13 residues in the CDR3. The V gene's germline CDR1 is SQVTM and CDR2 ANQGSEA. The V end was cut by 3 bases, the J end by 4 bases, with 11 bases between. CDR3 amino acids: CSVELGASDTQYF. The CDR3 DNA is TGCAGCGTTGAGCTTGGGGCCTCAGATACGCAGTATTTT.

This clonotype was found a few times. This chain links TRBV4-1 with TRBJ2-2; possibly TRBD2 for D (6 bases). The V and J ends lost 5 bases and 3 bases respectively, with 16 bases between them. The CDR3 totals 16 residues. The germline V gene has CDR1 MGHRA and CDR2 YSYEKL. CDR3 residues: CASSFQRGKDTGELFF. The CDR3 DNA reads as TGCGCCAGCAGCTTCCAACGGGGGAAGGACACCGGGGAGCTGTTTTTT.

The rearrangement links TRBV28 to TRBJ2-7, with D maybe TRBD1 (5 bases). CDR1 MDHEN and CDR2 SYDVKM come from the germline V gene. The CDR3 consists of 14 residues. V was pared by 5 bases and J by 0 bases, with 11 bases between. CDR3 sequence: CASSHPGNSYEQYV. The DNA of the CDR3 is TGTGCCAGCAGTCACCCAGGGAACTCCTACGAGCAGTACGTC.

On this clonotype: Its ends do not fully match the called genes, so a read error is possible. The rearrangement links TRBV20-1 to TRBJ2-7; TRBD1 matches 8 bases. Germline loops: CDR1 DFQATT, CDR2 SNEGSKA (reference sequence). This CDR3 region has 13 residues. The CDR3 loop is CSDRRTGTYEQYF. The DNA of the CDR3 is TGCAGTGATAGAAGGACAGGGACCTACGAGCAGTACTTC.

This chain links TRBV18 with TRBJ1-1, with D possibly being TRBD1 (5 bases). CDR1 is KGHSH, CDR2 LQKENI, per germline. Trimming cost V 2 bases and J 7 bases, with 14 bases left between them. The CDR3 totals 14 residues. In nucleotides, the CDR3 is TGTGCCAGCTCACCAGTTAGCGGGGCCATTGAAGCTTTCTTT. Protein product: CASSPVSGAIEAFF.

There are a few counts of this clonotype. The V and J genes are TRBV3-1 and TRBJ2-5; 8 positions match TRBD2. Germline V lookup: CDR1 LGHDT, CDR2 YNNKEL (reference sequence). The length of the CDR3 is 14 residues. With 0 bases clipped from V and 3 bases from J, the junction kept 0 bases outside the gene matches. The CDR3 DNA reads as TGTGCCAGCAGCCAAGAACTAGCGGAAGAGACCCAGTACTTC. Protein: CASSQELAEETQYF.

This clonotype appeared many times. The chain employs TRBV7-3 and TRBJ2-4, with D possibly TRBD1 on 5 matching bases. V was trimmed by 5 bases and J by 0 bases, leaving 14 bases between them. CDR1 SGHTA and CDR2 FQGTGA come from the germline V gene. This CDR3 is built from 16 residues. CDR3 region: CASSEDSLQAKNIQYF. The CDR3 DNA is TGTGCCAGCAGCGAAGACAGCCTACAAGCCAAAAACATTCAGTACTTC.

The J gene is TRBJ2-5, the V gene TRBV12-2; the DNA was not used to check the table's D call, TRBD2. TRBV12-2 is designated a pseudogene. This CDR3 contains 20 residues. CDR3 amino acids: CASRSFGAGMMFSDGETQYF. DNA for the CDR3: TGTGCAAGTCGCTCTTTCGGTGCGGGGATGATGTTTTCCGATGGAGAGACCCAGTACTTC.

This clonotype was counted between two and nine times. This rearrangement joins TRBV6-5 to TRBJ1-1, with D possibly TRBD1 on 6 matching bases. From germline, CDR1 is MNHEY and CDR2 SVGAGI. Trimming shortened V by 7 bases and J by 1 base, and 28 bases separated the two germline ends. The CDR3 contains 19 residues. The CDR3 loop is CASTRTAPANLNRNTEAFF. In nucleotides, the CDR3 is TGTGCCAGCACTCGGACAGCCCCCGCGAATCTGAATCGGAACACTGAAGCTTTCTTT.

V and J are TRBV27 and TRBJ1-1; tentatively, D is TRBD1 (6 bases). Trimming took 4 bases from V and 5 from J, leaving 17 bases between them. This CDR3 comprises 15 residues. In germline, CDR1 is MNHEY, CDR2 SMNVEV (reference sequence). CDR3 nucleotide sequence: TGTGCCAGCAGTTCCTACAGGGCTAGAGGGACTGAAGCTTTCTTT. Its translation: CASSSYRARGTEAFF.

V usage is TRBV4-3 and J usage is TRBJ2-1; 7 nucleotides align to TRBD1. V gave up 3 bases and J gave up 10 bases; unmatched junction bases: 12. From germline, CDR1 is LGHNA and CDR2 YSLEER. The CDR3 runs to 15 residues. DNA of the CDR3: TGCGCCAGCAGCCAGAGGGACAGCGGTTTCAGCGAGCAGTTCTTC. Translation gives CASSQRDSGFSEQFF.

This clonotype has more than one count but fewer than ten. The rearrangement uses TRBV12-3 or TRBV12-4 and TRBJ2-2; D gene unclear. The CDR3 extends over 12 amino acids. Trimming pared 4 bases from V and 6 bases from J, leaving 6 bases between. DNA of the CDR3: TGTGCCAGCAGTTCAGTGGCCGGGGAGCTGTTTTTT. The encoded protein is CASSSVAGELFF.

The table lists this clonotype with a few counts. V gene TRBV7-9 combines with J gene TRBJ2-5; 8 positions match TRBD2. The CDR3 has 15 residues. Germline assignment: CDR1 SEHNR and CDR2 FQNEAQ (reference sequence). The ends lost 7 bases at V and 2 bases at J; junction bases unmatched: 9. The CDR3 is CASNSRGGVQETQYF. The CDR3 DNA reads TGTGCCAGCAACTCCCGGGGGGGGGTACAAGAGACCCAGTACTTC.

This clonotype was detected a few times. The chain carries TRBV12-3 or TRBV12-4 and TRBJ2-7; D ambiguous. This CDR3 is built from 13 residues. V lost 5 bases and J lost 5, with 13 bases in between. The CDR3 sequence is CASSPTVEDEQYF. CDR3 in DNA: TGTGCCAGCAGTCCTACGGTAGAAGACGAGCAGTACTTC.

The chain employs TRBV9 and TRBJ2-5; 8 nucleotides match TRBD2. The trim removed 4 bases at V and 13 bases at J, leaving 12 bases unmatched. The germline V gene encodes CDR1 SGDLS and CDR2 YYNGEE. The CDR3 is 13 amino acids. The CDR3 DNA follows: TGTGCCAGCAGCCCCCTAAGCGGGGGTTTGCGGTACTTC. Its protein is CASSPLSGGLRYF.

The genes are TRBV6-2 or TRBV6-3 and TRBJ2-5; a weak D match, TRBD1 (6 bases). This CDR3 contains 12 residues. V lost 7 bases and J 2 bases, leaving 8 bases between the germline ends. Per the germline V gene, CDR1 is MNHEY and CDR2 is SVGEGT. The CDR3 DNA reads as TGTGCCAGCATCGGACAGCAAGAGACCCAGTACTTC. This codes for CASIGQQETQYF.

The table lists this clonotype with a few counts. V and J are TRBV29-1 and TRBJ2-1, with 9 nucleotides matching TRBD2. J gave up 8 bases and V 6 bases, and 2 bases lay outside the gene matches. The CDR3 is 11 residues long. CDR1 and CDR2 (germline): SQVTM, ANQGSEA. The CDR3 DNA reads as TGCAGCGTCCCTAGCGGGGATGAGCAGTTCTTC. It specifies CSVPSGDEQFF.

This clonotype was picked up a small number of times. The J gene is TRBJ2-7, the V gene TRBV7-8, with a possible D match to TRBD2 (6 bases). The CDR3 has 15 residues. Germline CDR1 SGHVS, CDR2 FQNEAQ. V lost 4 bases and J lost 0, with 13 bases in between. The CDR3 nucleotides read TGTGCCAGCAGCTCGCCGGGGGATAGCTCCTACGAGCAGTACGTC. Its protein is CASSSPGDSSYEQYV.